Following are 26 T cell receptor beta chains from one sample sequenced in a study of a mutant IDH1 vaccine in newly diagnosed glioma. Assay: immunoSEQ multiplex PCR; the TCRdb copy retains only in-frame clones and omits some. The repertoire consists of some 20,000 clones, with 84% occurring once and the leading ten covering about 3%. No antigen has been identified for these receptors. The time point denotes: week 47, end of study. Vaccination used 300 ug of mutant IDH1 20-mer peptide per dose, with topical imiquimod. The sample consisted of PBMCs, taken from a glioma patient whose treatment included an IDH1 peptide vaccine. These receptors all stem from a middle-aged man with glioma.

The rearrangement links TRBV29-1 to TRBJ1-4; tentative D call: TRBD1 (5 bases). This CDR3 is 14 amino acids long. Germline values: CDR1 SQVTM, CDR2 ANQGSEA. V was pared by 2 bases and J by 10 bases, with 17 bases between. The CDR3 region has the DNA TGCAGCGTTGAATTAAGTCATGTCGGGGGAAAACTGTTTTTT. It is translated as CSVELSHVGGKLFF.

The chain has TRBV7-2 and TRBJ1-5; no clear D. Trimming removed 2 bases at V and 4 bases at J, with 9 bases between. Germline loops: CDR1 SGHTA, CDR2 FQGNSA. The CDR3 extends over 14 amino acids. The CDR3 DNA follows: TGTGCCAGCAGCTTATTCACTGTGAATCAGCCCCAGCATTTT. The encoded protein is CASSLFTVNQPQHF.

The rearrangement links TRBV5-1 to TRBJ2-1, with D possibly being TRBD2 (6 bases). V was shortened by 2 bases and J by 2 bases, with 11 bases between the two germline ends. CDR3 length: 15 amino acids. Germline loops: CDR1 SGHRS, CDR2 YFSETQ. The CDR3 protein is CASSFTGDPYNEQFF. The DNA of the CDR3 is TGCGCCAGCAGCTTTACGGGAGATCCCTACAATGAGCAGTTCTTC.

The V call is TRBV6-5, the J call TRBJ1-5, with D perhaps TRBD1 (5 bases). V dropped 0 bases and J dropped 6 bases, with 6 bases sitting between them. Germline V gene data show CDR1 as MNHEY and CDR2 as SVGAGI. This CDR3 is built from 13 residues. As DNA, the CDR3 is TGTGCCAGCAGTTACTCGGGGGTTCAGCCCCAGCATTTT. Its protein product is CASSYSGVQPQHF.

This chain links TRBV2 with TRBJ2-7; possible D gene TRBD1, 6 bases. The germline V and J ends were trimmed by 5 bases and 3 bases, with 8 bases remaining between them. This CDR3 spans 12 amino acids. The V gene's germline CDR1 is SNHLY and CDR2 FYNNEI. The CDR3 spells CASSKDSYEQYF. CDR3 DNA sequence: TGTGCCAGCAGTAAGGACAGCTACGAGCAGTACTTC.

The CDR3 region is CASRAGTGGFYGYTF. The CDR3 nucleotides read TGTGCCAGCAGAGCCGGGACAGGCGGATTCTATGGCTACACCTTC. V is TRBV2 and J is TRBJ1-2; the match to TRBD1 covers 8 bases. CDR1 SNHLY and CDR2 FYNNEI come from the germline V gene. J was trimmed by 4 bases and V by 6 bases; bases with no gene match: 10. The CDR3 loop spans 15 amino acids.

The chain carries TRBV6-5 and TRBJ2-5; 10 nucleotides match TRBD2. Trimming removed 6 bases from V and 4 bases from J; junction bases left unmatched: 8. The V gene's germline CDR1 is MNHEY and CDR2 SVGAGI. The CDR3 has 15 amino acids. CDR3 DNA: TGTGCCAGCAGCGTCGGGACTAGCGATATAGAGACCCAGTACTTC. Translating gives CASSVGTSDIETQYF.

The CDR3 coding sequence is TGTGCCAGCAGCCTTGGACTAGGTAGGAATGAGCAGTTCTTC. It specifies CASSLGLGRNEQFF. The V call is TRBV5-6, the J call TRBJ2-1; 7 bases agree with TRBD2. J was trimmed by 7 bases and V by 4 bases; bases with no gene match: 8. The CDR3 has 14 residues. Germline-derived CDR1 and CDR2 are SGHDT and YYEEEE.

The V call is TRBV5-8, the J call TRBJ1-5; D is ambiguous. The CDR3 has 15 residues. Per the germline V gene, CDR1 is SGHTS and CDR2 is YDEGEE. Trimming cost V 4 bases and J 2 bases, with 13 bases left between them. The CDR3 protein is CASSRELGGNQPQHF. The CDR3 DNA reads TGTGCCAGCAGCCGGGAGTTGGGCGGCAATCAGCCCCAGCATTTT.

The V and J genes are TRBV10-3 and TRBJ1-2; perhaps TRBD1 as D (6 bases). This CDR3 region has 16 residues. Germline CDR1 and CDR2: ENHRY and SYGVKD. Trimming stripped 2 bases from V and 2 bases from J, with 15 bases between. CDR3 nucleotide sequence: TGTGCCATCAGTGAGGGGACAAGGGGACCGAACTATGGCTACACCTTC. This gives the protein CAISEGTRGPNYGYTF.

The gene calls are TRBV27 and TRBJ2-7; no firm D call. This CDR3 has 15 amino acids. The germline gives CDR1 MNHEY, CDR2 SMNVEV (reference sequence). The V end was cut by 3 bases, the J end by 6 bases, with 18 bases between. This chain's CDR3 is CASSFTRGEVPEQYF. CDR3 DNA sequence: TGTGCCAGCAGTTTCACACGCGGAGAGGTCCCCGAGCAGTACTTC.

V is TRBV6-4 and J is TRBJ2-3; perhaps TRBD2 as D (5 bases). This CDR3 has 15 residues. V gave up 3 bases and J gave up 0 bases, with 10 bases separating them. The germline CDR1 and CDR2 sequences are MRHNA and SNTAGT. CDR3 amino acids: CASSERSGSTDTQYF. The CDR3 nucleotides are TGTGCCAGCAGTGAGAGGAGCGGTAGCACAGATACGCAGTATTTT.

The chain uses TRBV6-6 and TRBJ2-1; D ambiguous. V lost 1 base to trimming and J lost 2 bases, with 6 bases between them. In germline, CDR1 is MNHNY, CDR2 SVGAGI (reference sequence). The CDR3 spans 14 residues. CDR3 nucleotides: TGTGCCAGCAGTTACTTGAGACCCTACAATGAGCAGTTCTTC. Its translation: CASSYLRPYNEQFF.

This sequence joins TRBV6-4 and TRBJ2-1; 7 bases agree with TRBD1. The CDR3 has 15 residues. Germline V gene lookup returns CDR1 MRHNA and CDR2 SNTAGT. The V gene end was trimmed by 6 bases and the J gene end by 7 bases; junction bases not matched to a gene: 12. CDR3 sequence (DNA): TGTGCCAGCAGCCGAGAGACAGGGCTGGGGAATGAGCAGTTCTTC. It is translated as CASSRETGLGNEQFF.

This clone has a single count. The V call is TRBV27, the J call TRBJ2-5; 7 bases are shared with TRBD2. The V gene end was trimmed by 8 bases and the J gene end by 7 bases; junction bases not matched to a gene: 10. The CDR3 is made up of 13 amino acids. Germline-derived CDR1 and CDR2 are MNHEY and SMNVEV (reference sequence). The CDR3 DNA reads TGTGCCAGCTCCGGGACTACCCTGGGGACCCAGTACTTC. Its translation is CASSGTTLGTQYF.

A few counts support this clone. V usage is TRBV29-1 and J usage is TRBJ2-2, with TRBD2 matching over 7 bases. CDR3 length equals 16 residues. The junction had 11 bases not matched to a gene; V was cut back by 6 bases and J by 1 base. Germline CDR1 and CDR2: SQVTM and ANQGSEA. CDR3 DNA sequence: TGCAGCGTCATAGAGCGGGATTGGGGGAACACCGGGGAGCTGTTTTTT. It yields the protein CSVIERDWGNTGELFF.

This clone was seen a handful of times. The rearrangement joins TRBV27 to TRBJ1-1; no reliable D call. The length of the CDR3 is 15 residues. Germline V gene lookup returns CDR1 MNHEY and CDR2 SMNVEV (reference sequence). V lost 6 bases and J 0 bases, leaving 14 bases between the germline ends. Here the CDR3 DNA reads TGTGCCAGCAGCTTTATCGCCCGGGTGAACACTGAAGCTTTCTTT. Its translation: CASSFIARVNTEAFF.

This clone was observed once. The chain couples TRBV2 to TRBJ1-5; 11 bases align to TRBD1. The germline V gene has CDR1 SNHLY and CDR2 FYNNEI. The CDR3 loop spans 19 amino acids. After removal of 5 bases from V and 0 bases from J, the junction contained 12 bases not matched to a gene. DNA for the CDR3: TGTGCCAGCAGTTTACCCCGGGACAGGGGGATCTATAGCAATCAGCCCCAGCATTTT. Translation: CASSLPRDRGIYSNQPQHF. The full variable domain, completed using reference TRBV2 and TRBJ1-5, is EPEVTQTPSHQVTQMGQEVILRCVPISNHLYFYWYRQILGQKVEFLVSFYNNEISEKSEIFDDQFSVERPDGSNFTLKIRSTKLEDSAMYFCASSLPRDRGIYSNQPQHFGDGTRLSIL.

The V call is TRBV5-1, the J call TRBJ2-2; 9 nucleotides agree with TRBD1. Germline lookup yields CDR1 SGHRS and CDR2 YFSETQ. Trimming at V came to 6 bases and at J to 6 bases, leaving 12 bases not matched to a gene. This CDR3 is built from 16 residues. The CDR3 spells CASTGMGQGRAGELFF. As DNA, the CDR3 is TGCGCCAGCACCGGCATGGGACAGGGACGGGCCGGGGAGCTGTTTTTT.

Here the CDR3 reads CASGLAGLRYYGYTF. CDR3 DNA sequence: TGTGCTAGTGGTTTGGCGGGCCTCCGGTACTATGGCTACACCTTC. The chain joins TRBV12-5 to TRBJ1-2; D is undetermined. The ends were cut back, 1 base at V and 3 bases at J, with 12 bases in the middle. From germline, CDR1 is LGHNT and CDR2 FRNRAP. The CDR3 extends over 15 amino acids.

The DNA of the CDR3 is TGTGCCAGCACAAGGAGCGGCCCTAGCTCCTACGAGCAGTACTTC. Its translation: CASTRSGPSSYEQYF. The chain uses TRBV28 and TRBJ2-7; perhaps TRBD2 as D (5 bases). The germline CDR1 and CDR2 sequences are MDHEN and SYDVKM. Trimming removed 7 bases from V and 0 bases from J, with 16 bases in between. The CDR3 covers 15 residues.

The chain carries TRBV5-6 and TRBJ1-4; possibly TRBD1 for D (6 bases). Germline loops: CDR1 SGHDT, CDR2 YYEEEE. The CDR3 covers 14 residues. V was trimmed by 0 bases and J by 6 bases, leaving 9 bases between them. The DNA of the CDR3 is TGTGCCAGCAGCTTGGCGGGGGCCGATGAAAAACTGTTTTTT. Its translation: CASSLAGADEKLFF.

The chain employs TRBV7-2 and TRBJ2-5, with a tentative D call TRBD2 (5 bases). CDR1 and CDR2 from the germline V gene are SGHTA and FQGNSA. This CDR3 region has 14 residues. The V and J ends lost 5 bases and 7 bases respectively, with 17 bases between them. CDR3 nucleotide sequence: TGTGCCAGCAGCCCTCGGGATGCCCGAGGGACCCAGTACTTC. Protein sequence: CASSPRDARGTQYF. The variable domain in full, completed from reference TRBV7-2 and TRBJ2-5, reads GAGVSQSPSNKVTEKGKDVELRCDPISGHTALYWYRQSLGQGLEFLIYFQGNSAPDKSGLPSDRFSAERTGGSVSTLTIQRTQQEDSAVYLCASSPRDARGTQYFGPGTRLLVL.

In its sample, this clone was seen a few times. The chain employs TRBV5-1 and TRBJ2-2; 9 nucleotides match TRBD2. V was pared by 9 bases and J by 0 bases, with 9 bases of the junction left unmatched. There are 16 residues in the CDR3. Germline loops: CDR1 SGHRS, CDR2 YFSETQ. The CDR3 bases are TGCGCCACCAGGCCAGCGGGAGGATCGAACACCGGGGAGCTGTTTTTT. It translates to CATRPAGGSNTGELFF.

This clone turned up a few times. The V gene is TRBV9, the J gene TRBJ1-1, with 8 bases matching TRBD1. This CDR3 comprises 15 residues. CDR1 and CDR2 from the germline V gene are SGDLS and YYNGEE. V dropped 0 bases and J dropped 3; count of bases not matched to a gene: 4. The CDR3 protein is CASSVVTGGHTEAFF. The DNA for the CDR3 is TGTGCCAGCAGCGTAGTCACAGGGGGACACACTGAAGCTTTCTTT.

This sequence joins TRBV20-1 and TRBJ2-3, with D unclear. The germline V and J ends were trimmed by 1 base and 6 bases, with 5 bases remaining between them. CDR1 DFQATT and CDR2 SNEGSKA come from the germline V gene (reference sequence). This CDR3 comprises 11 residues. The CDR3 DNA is TGCAGTGCTAGAGGGATGGATACGCAGTATTTT. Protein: CSARGMDTQYF.